The entry below gives a single T cell receptor (beta chain) sequence along with its context. What it binds is unknown. TCRdb processed the 5' RACE reads again and assigns one entry to each CDR3 protein, with no DNA. The table lists more than 95,000 distinct CDR3 sequences. This record belongs to a study of monozygotic twins with inflammatory bowel disease. General study findings and limits: Heterogeneous immunosuppressive treatment regimens may have introduced variability into patient repertoires. IBD patients had lower TCRbeta diversity (inverse Simpson) than healthy co-twins.

The source of this sequence is a human donor with ulcerative colitis or Crohn's disease, or a healthy co-twin of an affected twin (not recorded which). The sequenced sample consisted of blood.

The CDR3 here is CASSRYRNEQYF. The chain has TRBV6-5 and TRBJ2-7. CDR1 and CDR2 (germline): MNHEY, SVGAGI. The length of the CDR3 is 12 residues.